The 14 T cell receptor beta chains below all came from one sample that was sequenced in a study of T cells in localized non-small cell lung cancer. Sequenced by immunoSEQ multiplex PCR; TCRdb stores in-frame clones only, minus some. The table lists roughly 7,000 clones, more than 20% of them singletons. The specimen comprised lung tumor tissue, sampled before any cancer treatment. Every receptor here comes from a man aged 40-75 years with stage III squamous cell lung carcinoma.

The CDR3 DNA sequence: TGTGCCTGGAGGGCGCTAGTCACGGGCTATGGCTACACCTTC. Translation: CAWRALVTGYGYTF. The V call is TRBV30, the J call TRBJ1-2; D call uncertain. Germline CDR1 is GTSNPN and CDR2 is SVGIG (reference sequence). V was pared by 3 bases and J by 4 bases, with 15 bases between. CDR3 length: 14 residues. The full variable domain, with the rest looked up from reference TRBV30 and TRBJ1-2, is SQTIHQWPATLVQPVGSPLSLECTVEGTSNPNLYWYRQAAGRGLQLLFYSVGIGQISSEVPQNLSASRPQDRQFILSSKKLLLSDSGFYLCAWRALVTGYGYTFGSGTRLTVV.

The chain recombines TRBV11-3 with TRBJ2-3; D may match TRBD1 or TRBD2 (7 bases each). This CDR3 has 14 residues. Trimming shortened V by 8 bases and J by 7 bases, and 19 bases separated the two germline ends. The germline CDR1 and CDR2 sequences are SGHNT and YENEEA. The CDR3 DNA reads TGTGCCAGCCGGCAGGGGGGGATCTCGCATACGCAGTATTTT. This codes for CASRQGGISHTQYF. Drawing the rest from reference TRBV11-3 and TRBJ2-3, the complete variable domain is EAGVVQSPRYKIIEKKQPVAFWCNPISGHNTLYWYLQNLGQGPELLIRYENEEAVDDSQLPKDRFSAERLKGVDSTLKIQPAELGDSAVYLCASRQGGISHTQYFGPGTRLTVL.

As for this clone: One end of the junction fails to match germline, which may point to a read error. J is TRBJ2-7 and V is TRBV6-8; TRBD1 matches at 7 bases. Germline V gene lookup returns CDR1 MNHGY and CDR2 SAAAGT. CDR3 size: 13 residues. This CDR3 is CAISTGELGEQYF. The CDR3 DNA is TGTGCCATCAGTACAGGGGAGTTGGGCGAGCAGTACTTC.

A few counts support this clone. This chain links TRBV11-3 with TRBJ2-5; 9 bases are a match to TRBD1. Per germline, CDR1 SGHNT and CDR2 YENEEA. The CDR3 loop spans 16 amino acids. V lost 5 bases and J lost 4; bases outside the gene matches: 11. In nucleotides, the CDR3 is TGTGCCAGCAGCCCTATGGCGGGACAGGGCGGAGAGACCCAGTACTTC. This gives the protein CASSPMAGQGGETQYF.

This chain links TRBV6-8 with TRBJ1-1, with a weak D call TRBD1 (5 bases). Germline CDR1 is MNHGY and CDR2 is SAAAGT. Trimming took 5 bases from V and 8 from J, leaving 15 bases between them. The CDR3 extends over 13 amino acids. CDR3 residues: CASSEGSAREAFF. In DNA form, the CDR3 reads TGTGCCAGCAGTGAGGGGTCGGCAAGGGAAGCTTTCTTT.

This clone was counted between two and nine times. The chain joins TRBV11-3 to TRBJ2-5; no clear D. Germline CDR1 is SGHNT and CDR2 is YENEEA. Deletions cut 5 bases from V and 3 bases from J, with 22 bases between. The CDR3 is 17 amino acids. The CDR3 DNA reads as TGTGCCAGCAGCCAAGCCCGTGGAAGGACCCTGGAAGAGACCCAGTACTTC. It encodes CASSQARGRTLEETQYF.

In this sample, this clone turned up a few times. This rearrangement joins TRBV6-8 to TRBJ1-2; possibly TRBD1 for D (6 bases). The CDR3 is made up of 13 amino acids. Germline V lookup: CDR1 MNHGY, CDR2 SAAAGT. V was shortened by 4 bases and J by 7 bases, with 13 bases between the two germline ends. DNA of the CDR3: TGTGCCAGCAGTTCTGTGGGGGCGGCTGGCTACACCTTC. Its translation: CASSSVGAAGYTF.

The rearrangement links TRBV28 to TRBJ1-6, with unresolved D. CDR3 length: 14 amino acids. Trimming removed 3 bases from V and 2 bases from J, with 5 bases in between. Germline V CDR1 and CDR2: MDHEN, SYDVKM. This CDR3 reads CASSFSTYNSPLHF. DNA of the CDR3: TGTGCCAGCAGTTTCTCAACCTATAATTCACCCCTCCACTTT.

This clone was observed a few times. This sequence joins TRBV11-3 and TRBJ1-3, with 7 bases identical to TRBD1. With 5 bases clipped from V and 0 bases from J, the junction kept 7 bases outside the gene matches. CDR1 and CDR2 from the germline V gene are SGHNT and YENEEA. CDR3 size: 16 residues. The CDR3 sequence: CASSQMTGSSGNTIYF. The CDR3 DNA is TGTGCCAGCAGCCAAATGACAGGGAGCTCTGGAAACACCATATATTTT. The full variable domain, with the rest looked up from reference TRBV11-3 and TRBJ1-3, is EAGVVQSPRYKIIEKKQPVAFWCNPISGHNTLYWYLQNLGQGPELLIRYENEEAVDDSQLPKDRFSAERLKGVDSTLKIQPAELGDSAVYLCASSQMTGSSGNTIYFGEGSWLTVV.

The chain is built from TRBV11-3 and TRBJ2-7; D gene ambiguous. CDR1 and CDR2 from the germline V gene are SGHNT and YENEEA. V shed 5 bases and J shed 2 bases, with 13 bases lying between them. The CDR3 runs to 14 residues. CDR3 protein: CASSTDRATYEQYF. As DNA, the CDR3 is TGTGCCAGCAGCACAGATCGGGCTACCTACGAGCAGTACTTC.

Only a few counts were recorded for this clone. The chain joins TRBV11-3 to TRBJ2-5; TRBD1 matches at 7 bases. V shed 5 bases, J shed 7 bases, and the junction held 10 bases outside the gene matches. The length of the CDR3 is 14 residues. Per the germline V gene, CDR1 is SGHNT and CDR2 is YENEEA. The CDR3 coding sequence is TGTGCCAGCAGCCCGGGACAGCCAACGGGGACCCAGTACTTC. It is translated as CASSPGQPTGTQYF.

This clone was seen a handful of times. The chain has TRBV11-3 and TRBJ1-2; D unclear. In germline, CDR1 is SGHNT, CDR2 YENEEA. Trimming pared 8 bases from V and 6 bases from J, leaving 25 bases between. This CDR3 spans 16 amino acids. The CDR3: CASATRGLRGPHGYTF. CDR3 DNA: TGTGCCAGCGCCACAAGAGGGTTGCGGGGTCCCCATGGCTACACCTTC.

The rearrangement joins TRBV11-3 to TRBJ2-2, with 7 bases aligning to TRBD1. Germline V CDR1 and CDR2: SGHNT, YENEEA. This CDR3 contains 17 residues. The J segment lost 4 bases and the V segment lost 5 bases, leaving 13 bases of the junction unmatched. The DNA for the CDR3 is TGTGCCAGCAGCAGATTAGGGGGCCGGACCACCACCGGGGAGCTGTTTTTT. This sequence encodes CASSRLGGRTTTGELFF.

The chain links TRBV5-1 to TRBJ1-1; no clear D. The CDR3 loop spans 14 amino acids. Germline CDR1 is SGHRS and CDR2 is YFSETQ. Trimming shortened V by 0 bases and J by 11 bases, and 17 bases separated the two germline ends. CDR3 nucleotides: TGCGCCAGCAGCTTGGCAGAGGGCTCGGGGTCGGCTTTCTTT. Residues: CASSLAEGSGSAFF.